The source of this T cell receptor (beta chain) is a study of response to subunit inactivated influenza vaccine. One entry per CDR3 protein, called by TCRdb with MiXCR from the RT-PCR reads. The sample holds more than 700,000 distinct CDR3 sequences, around 20% seen once. Comments on this clonotype: What it binds is not known.

Study-wide results and limits: The authors put forward the suggestion that each seasonal influenza vaccination may bring in only a limited number of new T cells.

The germline V gene encodes CDR1 MNHEY and CDR2 SMNVEV (reference sequence). V was trimmed by 3 bases and J by 9 bases, leaving 15 bases between them. The CDR3 is made up of 13 amino acids. This TCR derives from a man in his forties or fifties who received an inactivated influenza vaccine. The sample here was PBMCs from blood, taken 5 to 6 days after vaccination. The rearrangement links TRBV27 to TRBJ2-7; D unclear. The CDR3 loop is CASSFSGWEGQYF. The CDR3 DNA follows: TGTGCCAGCAGTTTTTCAGGCTGGGAAGGGCAGTACTTC.